The rows below give T cell receptor beta chains drawn from one sample of a study of blood T cell repertoires in COVID-19. Produced via immunoSEQ multiplex PCR; TCRdb's table is partial and in-frame only. The profile shows a few hundred thousand clones, around 86% of them singletons. Material: peripheral blood. These receptors were taken from a man aged 40-49 years who had recovered from COVID-19. CDR3s include the opening cysteine and the closing phenylalanine or tryptophan. The order of the fields is J gene, clone size, V gene, CDR3 length, D gene, CDR3 protein, CDR3 DNA. D genes are given only for firm matches. For some rows the clone size is stated as once, few or many, or as a class when expanded; others skip it.

>TRBJ2-5|NA|TRBV18|15|TRBD2
CASSPRTSGQETQYF
TGTGCCAGCTCACCCAGGACTAGCGGCCAGGAGACCCAGTACTTC
>TRBJ2-1|NA|TRBV2|17|NA
CASSEALYSGSYNEQFF
TGTGCCAGCAGTGAAGCGTTGTATAGCGGATCCTACAATGAGCAGTTCTTC
>TRBJ1-5|NA|TRBV3-1/TRBV3-2|14|TRBD1
CASSGTGSNQPQHF
TGTGCCAGCAGCGGGACAGGAAGTAATCAGCCCCAGCATTTT
>TRBJ2-3|NA|TRBV7-2|16|TRBD2
CASSPWGLANTDTQYF
TGTGCCAGCAGCCCATGGGGACTAGCGAACACAGATACGCAGTATTTT
>TRBJ1-1|once|TRBV7-9|13|TRBD1
CASQGSGRTEAFF
TGTGCCTCACAGGGGTCCGGAAGGACTGAAGCTTTCTTT
>TRBJ1-2|NA|TRBV6-5|13|TRBD1
CASSWDRGLGYTF
TGTGCCAGCAGTTGGGACAGGGGGCTTGGCTACACCTTC
>TRBJ1-1|NA|TRBV6-1|13|TRBD1
CASSEGTGYEAFF
TGTGCCAGCAGTGAAGGGACAGGGTATGAAGCTTTCTTT
>TRBJ1-4|NA|TRBV19|16|NA
CASSKARQVVNEKLFF
TGTGCCAGTAGTAAAGCAAGACAGGTGGTCAATGAAAAACTGTTTTTT
>TRBJ1-6|NA|TRBV19|14|TRBD1
CASSSGQGAFGLHF
TGTGCCAGTAGTTCGGGACAGGGCGCATTTGGCCTCCACTTT
>TRBJ2-5|NA|TRBV28|14|TRBD1
CASSSSGGAETQYF
TGTGCCAGCAGTTCCTCAGGGGGCGCAGAGACCCAGTACTTC
>TRBJ2-1|NA|TRBV10-3|16|TRBD2
CAISERTSGTYNEQFF
TGTGCCATCAGTGAGAGGACTAGCGGGACCTACAATGAGCAGTTCTTC
>TRBJ1-4|NA|TRBV5-1|15|NA
CASSLGGKTNEKLFF
TGCGCCAGCAGCTTGGGAGGGAAAACTAATGAAAAACTGTTTTTT
>TRBJ2-1|once|TRBV11-2|16|TRBD2
CASSPRGGGFYNEQFF
TGTGCCAGCAGCCCGCGAGGCGGGGGTTTTTACAATGAGCAGTTCTTC
>TRBJ2-1|once|TRBV4-3|13|NA
CASSQWSYNEQFF
TGCGCCAGCAGCCAATGGAGTTACAATGAGCAGTTCTTC
>TRBJ1-5|NA|TRBV3-1/TRBV3-2|15|TRBD1
CASSITGGASQPQHF
TGTGCCAGCAGCATAACAGGGGGCGCTTCTCAGCCCCAGCATTTT
>TRBJ1-2|NA|TRBV6-5|13|NA
CASSRTADYGYTF
TGTGCCAGCAGTCGCACAGCTGACTATGGCTACACCTTC
>TRBJ2-3|NA|TRBV7-2|13|TRBD2
CASSVTSGGPQYF
TGTGCCAGCAGCGTGACTAGCGGGGGCCCGCAGTATTTT
>TRBJ2-2|NA|TRBV10-3|15|TRBD1
CATAGQVKNTGELFF
TGTGCAACCGCGGGACAGGTCAAGAACACCGGGGAGCTGTTTTTT
>TRBJ2-3|NA|TRBV6-6|17|TRBD2
CASSRRLAGVQGGTQYF
TGTGCCAGCAGTCGGCGACTAGCGGGAGTCCAGGGGGGCACGCAGTATTTT
>TRBJ2-7|NA|TRBV3-1/TRBV3-2|18|TRBD2
CASSRGLAGGPQHYEQYF
TGTGCCAGCAGTCGAGGACTAGCGGGAGGGCCGCAACACTACGAGCAGTACTTC
>TRBJ1-2|NA|TRBV2|15|NA
CASPVAPRVLYGYTF
TGTGCCAGCCCAGTGGCTCCCAGGGTGCTCTATGGCTACACCTTC
>TRBJ1-4|NA|TRBV7-9|17|TRBD1
CASSFHRGLKTNEKLFF
TGTGCCAGCAGCTTTCACAGGGGGCTCAAGACTAATGAAAAACTGTTTTTT
>TRBJ2-1|NA|TRBV7-7|15|TRBD2
CASSTGTSLTDEQFF
TGTGCCAGCAGCACCGGGACTAGCTTAACAGATGAGCAGTTCTTC
>TRBJ1-1|NA|TRBV19|15|NA
CASSIPPGVDTEAFF
TGTGCCAGTAGTATCCCCCCAGGTGTGGACACTGAAGCTTTCTTT
>TRBJ2-1|NA|TRBV19|14|TRBD2
CASSGQREGYEQFF
TGTGCCAGTAGTGGTCAGCGGGAGGGCTATGAGCAGTTCTTC
>TRBJ1-3|NA|TRBV18|14|TRBD1
CASSLGTAGNTIYF
TGTGCCAGCTCACTGGGGACAGCTGGAAACACCATATATTTT